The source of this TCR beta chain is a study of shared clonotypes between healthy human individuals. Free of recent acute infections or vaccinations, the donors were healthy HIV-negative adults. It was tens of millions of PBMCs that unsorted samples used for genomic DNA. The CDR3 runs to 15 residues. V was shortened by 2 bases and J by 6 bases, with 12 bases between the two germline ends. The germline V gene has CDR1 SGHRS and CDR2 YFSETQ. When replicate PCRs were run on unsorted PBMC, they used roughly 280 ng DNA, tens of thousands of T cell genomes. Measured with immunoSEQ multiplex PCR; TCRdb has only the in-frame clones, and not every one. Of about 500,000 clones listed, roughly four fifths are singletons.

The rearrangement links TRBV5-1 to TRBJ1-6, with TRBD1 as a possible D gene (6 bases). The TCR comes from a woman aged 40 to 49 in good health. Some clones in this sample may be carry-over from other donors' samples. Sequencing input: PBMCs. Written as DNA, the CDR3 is TGCGCCAGCAGCTTATCAACAGGGACTAATTCACCCCTCCACTTT. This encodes CASSLSTGTNSPLHF.